This record looks at one T cell receptor (beta chain) sequence and its context. Antigen specificity is unknown. The sample is drawn from a study of beta chain features in type 1 diabetes. Study-level information: Researchers looked at roughly 110 million sorted cells across all samples.

TCRB transcripts that were expressed got sequenced, as all of the isolated RNA had been reverse transcribed. Generated by immunoSEQ multiplex PCR, the TCRdb table keeps only in-frame clones and is missing some. The sample yields 200,000 to 250,000 clones, under 13% seen once. Germline V lookup: CDR1 SGHTA, CDR2 FQGNSA. The V and J ends lost 3 bases and 3 bases respectively, with 12 bases between them. This CDR3 has 14 amino acids. General study results and limits: cDNA sequencing could over-represent cells with high TCR expression. Patients' naive, central memory and regulatory TCRB repertoires appeared more alike than those of healthy donors.

Sort purity for all populations was recorded as exceeding 98%. The receptor was isolated from a man younger than 35 in good health. The chain carries TRBV7-2 and TRBJ2-7; TRBD1 is a possible D gene (6 bases). The sequencing input was central memory CD4+ T cells from blood. CDR3 sequence reads: CASSFDYRDYEQYF. CDR3 nucleotides: TGTGCCAGCAGCTTTGATTACAGGGACTACGAGCAGTACTTC.